The clone carrying this T cell receptor beta chain has more than one count but fewer than ten. CDR1 ENHRY and CDR2 SYGVKD come from the germline V gene. V lost 0 bases and J 4 bases, leaving 10 bases between the germline ends. The CDR3 consists of 15 residues. TCRdb fed the RT-PCR reads into MiXCR, producing one record per CDR3 protein. Among approximately 720,000 distinct CDR3 sequences listed, 11% to 15% were seen once. The sequencing input was memory CD4+ T cells from blood. The chain uses TRBV10-3 and TRBJ1-3, with no clear D. This receptor was obtained from a female donor in good health, serving as a healthy control. CDR3 nucleotides: TGTGCCATCAGTGAGTCCGGCGGGCAAGGAAACACCATATATTTT. This sequence encodes CAISESGGQGNTIYF.